Each of the 3 T cell receptor beta chains below was sequenced from the same sample in a study of T-cell reconstitution after alpha-beta-depleted transplantation in children. The TCRbeta library incorporated unique molecular identifiers. TCRdb fed the PCR reads into MiXCR, producing one record per CDR3 protein. Of hundreds of thousands of distinct CDR3 sequences listed, around 13% are singletons. The sample in question was PBMCs from the stem cell graft donor, obtained from the stem cell graft. The receptors derive from a human donor who donated a stem cell graft to a child with acute lymphoblastic leukemia.

V is TRBV10-1 and J is TRBJ1-1; no clear D. The CDR3 consists of 13 residues. Germline V lookup: CDR1 WNHNN, CDR2 SYGVQD (reference sequence). V was cut by 3 bases and J by 1 base, with 6 bases left in between. The CDR3: CASSEARNTEAFF. In nucleotides, the CDR3 is TGCGCCAGCAGTGAAGCCAGGAACACTGAAGCTTTCTTT.

The chain uses TRBV3-1 and TRBJ1-4, with TRBD1 matching 10 bases. CDR1 LGHDT and CDR2 YNNKEL come from the germline V gene (reference sequence). J gave up 6 bases and V 4 bases, and 5 bases lay outside the gene matches. The CDR3 runs to 15 residues. The CDR3 coding sequence is TGTGCCAGCAGCCGGGCAGGACAGGGGGATGAAAAACTGTTTTTT. This codes for CASSRAGQGDEKLFF.

This clonotype was counted at least ten times. The V gene is TRBV6-5, the J gene TRBJ2-4, with 8 bases identical to TRBD2. Germline V gene data show CDR1 as MNHEY and CDR2 as SVGAGI. V trimming: 7 bases; J trimming: 6 bases; junction bases outside the gene matches: 11. The CDR3 loop spans 15 amino acids. The CDR3 sequence is CASIYGGAGRNIQYF. The CDR3 DNA reads TGTGCCAGCATCTACGGGGGGGCCGGGCGAAACATTCAGTACTTC.